This entry is about one T cell receptor (beta chain). Its antigen is currently unknown. These data originate in a study of beta chain features in type 1 diabetes. The wider study: Patients did not differ from healthy donors in age, gender or cell yield. Study-level results: A closer apparent resemblance between naive, central memory and Treg TCRB repertoires was seen in patients than in healthy donors. Type 1 diabetes patients had moderately but significantly shorter TCRB CDR3s in all four CD4+ subsets.

Via the markers CD45RO/CCR7/CD25/CD127/CD95/CD27, stem cell-like memory, regulatory, central memory and naive CD4+ cells were sorted. The CDR3 is 15 amino acids. The germline V gene encodes CDR1 LNHNV and CDR2 YYDKDF (reference sequence). V was clipped by 0 bases and J by 4 bases, with 12 bases between them. As every portion of the isolated RNA was reverse transcribed, the sequencing read expressed TCRB transcripts. Method: immunoSEQ multiplex PCR; TCRdb's copy keeps in-frame clones and lacks some. This sample has under 90,000 clones, with 25% to 35% found just once. Source material: stem cell memory CD4+ T cells from blood. The rearrangement uses TRBV15 and TRBJ2-5; TRBD2 might be the D (5 bases). The source of this sequence is a woman between 18 and 29 years old in good health. DNA for the CDR3: TGTGCCACCAGCAGAGATCTGGCGGGCGGAGAGACCCAGTACTTC. The encoded protein is CATSRDLAGGETQYF.